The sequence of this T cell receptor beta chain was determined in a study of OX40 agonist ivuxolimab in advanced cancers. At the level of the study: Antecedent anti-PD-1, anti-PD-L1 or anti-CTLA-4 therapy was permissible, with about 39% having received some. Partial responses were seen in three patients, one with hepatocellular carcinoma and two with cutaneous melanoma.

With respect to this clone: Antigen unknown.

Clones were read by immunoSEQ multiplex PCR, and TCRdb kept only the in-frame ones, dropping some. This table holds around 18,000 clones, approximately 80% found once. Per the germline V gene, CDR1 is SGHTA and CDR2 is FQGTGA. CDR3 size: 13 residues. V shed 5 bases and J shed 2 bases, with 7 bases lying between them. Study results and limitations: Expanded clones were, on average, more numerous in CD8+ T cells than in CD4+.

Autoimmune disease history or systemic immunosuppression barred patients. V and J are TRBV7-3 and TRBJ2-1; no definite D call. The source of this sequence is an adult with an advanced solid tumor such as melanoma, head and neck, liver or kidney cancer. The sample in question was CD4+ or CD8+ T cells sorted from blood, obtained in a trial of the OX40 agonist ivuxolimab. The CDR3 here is CASSRLAYNEQFF. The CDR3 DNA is TGTGCCAGCAGCCGCCTGGCCTACAATGAGCAGTTCTTC. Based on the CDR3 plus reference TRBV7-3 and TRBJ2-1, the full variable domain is GAGVSQTPSNKVTEKGKYVELRCDPISGHTALYWYRQSLGQGPEFLIYFQGTGAADDSGLPNDRFFAVRPEGSVSTLKIQRTERGDSAVYLCASSRLAYNEQFFGPGTRLTVL.